The 2 T cell receptor beta chains given below trace back to one sample, sequenced in a study of control samples from healthy donors and cancer patients. Only in-frame clones appear in the TCRdb table, and some are missing; sequencing was by immunoSEQ multiplex PCR. Its table records about 200,000 clones. Sequencing input: blood. The receptors stem from a woman younger than 45 in good health.

The chain recombines TRBV5-1 with TRBJ1-1; 7 nucleotides agree with TRBD1. Germline CDR1 SGHRS, CDR2 YFSETQ. CDR3 size: 15 residues. With 3 bases clipped from V and 4 bases from J, the junction kept 9 bases outside the gene matches. The CDR3 DNA reads as TGCGCCAGCAGCTCAACAGGGGTCGTGGGCACTGAAGCTTTCTTT. It codes for CASSSTGVVGTEAFF.

CDR3: CATSRSGQGGEKLFF. CDR3 coding DNA: TGTGCCACCAGCAGATCCGGACAGGGAGGCGAAAAACTGTTTTTT. The genes are TRBV15 and TRBJ1-4; 8 nucleotides match TRBD1. This CDR3 contains 15 residues. Per the germline V gene, CDR1 is LNHNV and CDR2 is YYDKDF (reference sequence). V was pared by 2 bases and J by 8 bases, with 7 bases of the junction left unmatched.